The 27 T cell receptor beta chains given below trace back to one sample, sequenced in a study of Ad26.COV2.S vaccination and SARS-CoV-2 variants. Stated treatment: approximately 18 received Ad26.COV2.S at low or high dose, single or two shots; 5 received placebo; per-sample allocation not given. The study sampled participants on day 63 after the first vaccine or placebo injection. Generated by immunoSEQ multiplex PCR, the TCRdb table keeps only in-frame clones and is missing some. The sample lists about 280,000 clones; roughly 86% were seen once. The sample here was peripheral blood, taken in a trial of Ad26.COV2.S vaccine versus placebo. Receptors originate from a person aged 18-65 years who received the Ad26.COV2.S COVID-19 vaccine or a placebo.

The chain carries TRBV27 and TRBJ1-2, with 9 bases identical to TRBD1. This CDR3 is built from 15 residues. V dropped 5 bases and J dropped 6; count of bases not matched to a gene: 10. Germline V CDR1 and CDR2: MNHEY, SMNVEV (reference sequence). The CDR3 reads CASSRSGTGLNGYTF. CDR3 DNA sequence: TGTGCCAGCAGTCGATCCGGGACAGGGCTCAATGGCTACACCTTC.

The V and J genes are TRBV7-9 and TRBJ2-5, with 8 bases lining up with TRBD1. Germline lookup yields CDR1 SEHNR and CDR2 FQNEAQ (reference sequence). CDR3 length: 16 residues. Trimming cost V 4 bases and J 5 bases; bases outside gene matches: 12. CDR3 amino acids: CASSSSGRGLQETQYF. CDR3 bases: TGTGCCAGCAGCTCCTCCGGCAGGGGGCTACAGGAGACCCAGTACTTC. Supplemented by reference TRBV7-9 and TRBJ2-5, the full variable domain reads DTGVSQNPRHKITKRGQNVTFRCDPISEHNRLYWYRQTLGQGPEFLTYFQNEAQLEKSRLLSDRFSAERPKGSFSTLEIQRTEQGDSAMYLCASSSSGRGLQETQYFGPGTRLLVL.

Comments on this clone: Mismatch with germline at one junction end may stem from a read error. Here the CDR3 reads CASSLTPPSHSESF. The CDR3 nucleotides read TGTGCCAGCAGCCTAACGCCCCCCTCGCATTCCGAAAGCTTT. This chain joins TRBV5-5 and TRBJ2-3; D unresolved. Germline V gives CDR1 SGHKS, CDR2 YYEKEE (reference sequence). CDR3 size: 14 residues. Complete variable domain (other parts from reference TRBV5-5 and TRBJ2-3): DAGVTQSPTHLIKTRGQQVTLRCSPISGHKSVSWYQQVLGQGPQFIFQYYEKEERGRGNFPDRFSARQFPNYSSELNVNALLLGDSALYLCASSLTPPSHSESFGPGTRLTVL.

V gene TRBV7-8 combines with J gene TRBJ1-5; no clear D. This CDR3 has 15 amino acids. The germline CDR1 and CDR2 sequences are SGHVS and FQNEAQ. Trimming pared 1 base from V and 0 bases from J, leaving 7 bases between. The chain's CDR3 is CASSLGMNSNQPQHF. The CDR3 nucleotides read TGTGCCAGCAGCTTAGGCATGAATAGCAATCAGCCCCAGCATTTT.

V is TRBV5-1 and J is TRBJ1-3; TRBD1 aligns across 8 bases. V gave up 4 bases and J gave up 2 bases; unmatched junction bases: 5. CDR3 length: 15 amino acids. Germline V gene lookup returns CDR1 SGHRS and CDR2 YFSETQ. The CDR3 bases are TGCGCCAGCAGCCCAGGACAGGGTCCTGGAAACACCATATATTTT. It is translated as CASSPGQGPGNTIYF. The full variable domain, its missing parts supplied by reference TRBV5-1 and TRBJ1-3, is KAGVTQTPRYLIKTRGQQVTLSCSPISGHRSVSWYQQTPGQGLQFLFEYFSETQRNKGNFPGRFSGRQFSNSRSEMNVSTLELGDSALYLCASSPGQGPGNTIYFGEGSWLTVV.

This clone has only one observation. The V and J genes are TRBV2 and TRBJ2-7; D is unclear. Per the germline V gene, CDR1 is SNHLY and CDR2 is FYNNEI. V was pared by 7 bases and J by 0 bases, with 10 bases between. This CDR3 comprises 13 residues. This CDR3 reads CASTPAASYEQYF. CDR3 nucleotides: TGTGCCAGCACCCCGGCGGCCTCCTACGAGCAGTACTTC. The full variable domain, rest sourced from reference TRBV2 and TRBJ2-7, is EPEVTQTPSHQVTQMGQEVILRCVPISNHLYFYWYRQILGQKVEFLVSFYNNEISEKSEIFDDQFSVERPDGSNFTLKIRSTKLEDSAMYFCASTPAASYEQYFGPGTRLTVT.

This clone showed up just a few times. CDR3 amino acids: CAGASNNSPLHF. The CDR3 DNA reads as TGTGCCGGAGCGAGTAATAATTCACCCCTCCACTTT. The chain links TRBV2 to TRBJ1-6; no reliable D call. CDR3 length: 12 amino acids. Germline V gene data show CDR1 as SNHLY and CDR2 as FYNNEI. V lost 11 bases, J lost 5 bases, and 10 bases lay in between.

The genes are TRBV5-4 and TRBJ1-2; D unclear. The germline V gene has CDR1 SGHNT and CDR2 YYREEE (reference sequence). This CDR3 has 13 amino acids. Between the trimmed V and J ends, which lost 2 bases and 1 base, there was a span of 6 bases. The CDR3 protein is CASSLGSNYGYTF. In DNA, the CDR3 is TGTGCCAGCAGCTTAGGAAGTAACTATGGCTACACCTTC.

V usage is TRBV30 and J usage is TRBJ1-2, with 12 bases fitting TRBD1. V shed 5 bases, J shed 14 bases, and the junction held 6 bases outside the gene matches. Germline CDR1 is GTSNPN and CDR2 is SVGIG (reference sequence). This CDR3 comprises 11 residues. CDR3 DNA sequence: TGTGCCTGGGGGGGACAGGGGGCTGGGACCTTC. Amino acid sequence: CAWGGQGAGTF. Together with reference TRBV30 and TRBJ1-2, the CDR3 gives the full variable domain: SQTIHQWPATLVQPVGSPLSLECTVEGTSNPNLYWYRQAAGRGLQLLFYSVGIGQISSEVPQNLSASRPQDRQFILSSKKLLLSDSGFYLCAWGGQGAGTFGSGTRLTVV.

For this clone: In the same sample, other DNA sequences code for this CDR3. The gene calls are TRBV7-2 and TRBJ1-1; D is undetermined. CDR3 size: 13 residues. V was shortened by 4 bases and J by 3 bases, with 9 bases between the two germline ends. The germline V gene encodes CDR1 SGHTA and CDR2 FQGNSA. For the CDR3, the DNA is TGTGCCAGCAGCTCCCAAGGAGACACTGAAGCTTTCTTT. Its translation: CASSSQGDTEAFF.

The chain is built from TRBV4-3 and TRBJ1-2, with TRBD1 as a possible D gene (6 bases). The CDR3 consists of 14 residues. Trimming cost V 2 bases and J 3 bases, with 10 bases left between them. Germline lookup yields CDR1 LGHNA and CDR2 YSLEER. The CDR3 region is CASSQLRQDYGYTF. As DNA, the CDR3 is TGCGCCAGCAGCCAACTAAGACAGGACTATGGCTACACCTTC.

The chain carries TRBV3-1 (or the pseudogene TRBV3-2) and TRBJ1-1; TRBD1 might be the D (5 bases). The CDR3 is 14 amino acids. Germline-derived CDR1 and CDR2 are LGHDT and YNNKEL (reference sequence). V was cut by 2 bases and J by 10 bases, with 17 bases left in between. The CDR3 loop reads CASSQRTHYDGAFF. The CDR3 region has the DNA TGTGCCAGCAGCCAAAGGACACACTACGACGGAGCTTTCTTT.

V is TRBV25-1 and J is TRBJ2-7; D call uncertain. The CDR3 is made up of 16 amino acids. The germline CDR1 and CDR2 sequences are MGHDK and SYGVNS. Trimming stripped 5 bases from V and 0 bases from J, with 17 bases between. The CDR3 spells CASSPEGSRSSYEQYF. In DNA, the CDR3 is TGTGCCAGCAGTCCGGAAGGCAGCCGGAGCTCCTACGAGCAGTACTTC.

The chain is built from TRBV3-1 (or the pseudogene TRBV3-2) and TRBJ2-7; a possible D gene is TRBD1 (5 bases). There are 14 residues in the CDR3. Looked up from germline, CDR1 is LGHDT and CDR2 is YNNKEL (reference sequence). Trimming cost V 3 bases and J 4 bases, with 13 bases left between them. CDR3 bases: TGTGCCAGCAGCCATACAGGTATGGTTTACGAGCAGTACTTC. It specifies CASSHTGMVYEQYF.

The CDR3 DNA is TGTGCCAGCAGTGAAGCTAGCGGGGAGACCCAGTACTTC. It encodes CASSEASGETQYF. The chain employs TRBV2 and TRBJ2-5; TRBD2 matches at 7 bases. The CDR3 runs to 13 residues. CDR1 SNHLY and CDR2 FYNNEI come from the germline V gene. The J segment lost 5 bases and the V segment lost 0 bases, leaving 0 bases of the junction unmatched.

The chain combines TRBV5-1 with TRBJ1-3; D unclear. Germline lookup yields CDR1 SGHRS and CDR2 YFSETQ. This CDR3 spans 15 amino acids. The germline V and J ends were trimmed by 4 bases and 0 bases, with 11 bases remaining between them. The CDR3 DNA follows: TGCGCCAGCAGCAAGGACGGATACTCTGGAAACACCATATATTTT. The encoded protein is CASSKDGYSGNTIYF.

The chain combines TRBV7-2 with TRBJ1-6, with 7 bases aligning to TRBD1. This CDR3 is 14 amino acids long. The ends lost 5 bases at V and 7 bases at J; junction bases unmatched: 5. In germline, CDR1 is SGHTA, CDR2 FQGNSA. CDR3 protein: CASSTQGPNSPLHF. The CDR3 region has the DNA TGTGCCAGCAGCACACAGGGGCCCAATTCACCCCTCCACTTT.

The chain combines TRBV7-3 with TRBJ2-3; TRBD1 or TRBD2 may be the D gene (5 bases each). Germline V CDR1 and CDR2: SGHTA, FQGTGA. The CDR3 length is 14 residues. V lost 4 bases to trimming and J lost 8 bases, with 16 bases between them. The CDR3 nucleotides read TGTGCCAGCAGCTCTGGACTGAAGCAGGGTACGCAGTATTTT. It yields the protein CASSSGLKQGTQYF.

The chain carries TRBV5-1 and TRBJ2-1, with 9 nucleotides matching TRBD1. The CDR3 is 16 amino acids. CDR1 is SGHRS, CDR2 YFSETQ, per germline. Trimming took 3 bases from V and 8 from J; bases not matched to a gene: 12. The CDR3 region has the DNA TGCGCCAGCAGCTGGGGGGTGGGACAGGGTCGCCATGAGCAGTTCTTC. Translation: CASSWGVGQGRHEQFF. The complete variable domain, with remaining parts taken from reference TRBV5-1 and TRBJ2-1, reads KAGVTQTPRYLIKTRGQQVTLSCSPISGHRSVSWYQQTPGQGLQFLFEYFSETQRNKGNFPGRFSGRQFSNSRSEMNVSTLELGDSALYLCASSWGVGQGRHEQFFGPGTRLTVL.

The chain uses TRBV6-5 and TRBJ1-2, with 11 bases aligning to TRBD1. Germline assignment: CDR1 MNHEY and CDR2 SVGAGI. J gave up 5 bases and V 6 bases, and 5 bases lay outside the gene matches. This CDR3 has 14 amino acids. This CDR3 is CASSIGQGAYGYTF. CDR3 nucleotides: TGTGCCAGCAGCATTGGACAGGGGGCATATGGCTACACCTTC.

The chain employs TRBV3-1 (or the pseudogene TRBV3-2) and TRBJ2-7, with D hard to call. The CDR3 is 13 residues long. Deletions cut 3 bases from V and 1 base from J, with 7 bases between. The germline V gene has CDR1 LGHDT and CDR2 YNNKEL (reference sequence). The CDR3 region is CASSHRRSYEQYF. The DNA of the CDR3 is TGTGCCAGCAGCCATCGAAGGTCCTACGAGCAGTACTTC.

Remarks on this clone: The sample holds other DNA sequences that translate to the same CDR3. The rearrangement uses TRBV5-1 and TRBJ2-1, with D maybe TRBD2 (6 bases). This CDR3 is built from 12 residues. V dropped 2 bases and J dropped 7 bases, with 7 bases sitting between them. Germline V gives CDR1 SGHRS, CDR2 YFSETQ. The CDR3 DNA reads TGCGCCAGCAGCTTAAGCGGGAATGAGCAGTTCTTC. It specifies CASSLSGNEQFF.

The chain carries TRBV3-1 (or the pseudogene TRBV3-2) and TRBJ2-3; the D is unclear. This CDR3 is built from 16 residues. The germline V gene has CDR1 LGHDT and CDR2 YNNKEL (reference sequence). Trimming cost V 5 bases and J 6 bases, with 21 bases left between them. As DNA, the CDR3 is TGTGCCAGCAGCTCCACTCCGGGCCCTCGGTCGGATACGCAGTATTTT. It specifies CASSSTPGPRSDTQYF.

The rearrangement links TRBV6-4 to TRBJ2-1; TRBD2 agrees at 10 bases. The germline V gene has CDR1 MRHNA and CDR2 SNTAGT. After removal of 5 bases from V and 8 bases from J, the junction contained 3 bases not matched to a gene. The CDR3 length is 13 residues. CDR3 amino acids: CASSQREGYEQFF. The CDR3 coding sequence is TGTGCCAGCAGTCAGCGGGAGGGGTATGAGCAGTTCTTC.

The chain uses TRBV11-2 and TRBJ1-3; the match to TRBD1 covers 7 bases. The CDR3 extends over 14 amino acids. CDR1 and CDR2 from the germline V gene are SGHAT and FQNNGV. Trimming took 4 bases from V and 2 from J; bases not matched to a gene: 2. CDR3 bases: TGTGCCAGCAGCTCGGGACAGACTGGAAACACCATATATTTT. Protein: CASSSGQTGNTIYF.

The chain has TRBV18 and TRBJ1-1; unclear D gene. V shed 5 bases and J shed 4 bases, with 17 bases lying between them. Germline V gene sequence: CDR1 KGHSH, CDR2 LQKENI. The CDR3 loop spans 15 amino acids. In nucleotides, the CDR3 is TGTGCCAGCTCAACCGACTCGAGTATTAGCACTGAAGCTTTCTTT. It yields the protein CASSTDSSISTEAFF.

The CDR3 sequence: CASSPARQVHTGELFF. The CDR3 DNA reads as TGCGCCAGCAGCCCCGCCCGACAGGTGCACACCGGGGAGCTGTTTTTT. V and J are TRBV5-1 and TRBJ2-2; maybe TRBD1 (6 bases). The V gene's germline CDR1 is SGHRS and CDR2 YFSETQ. The V end lost 4 bases, the J end lost 3 bases, and 16 bases lay between the germline ends. This CDR3 region has 16 residues. Supplemented by reference TRBV5-1 and TRBJ2-2, the full variable domain reads KAGVTQTPRYLIKTRGQQVTLSCSPISGHRSVSWYQQTPGQGLQFLFEYFSETQRNKGNFPGRFSGRQFSNSRSEMNVSTLELGDSALYLCASSPARQVHTGELFFGEGSRLTVL.